What follows describes a single T cell receptor beta chain. No antigen is known for it. Per-base qualities were not stored, and no clone one base away is much larger. The data stem from a study of cytomegalovirus exposure and HLA in healthy donors (dated by TCRdb to about 2017). In terms of the full investigation: According to an earlier analysis of around 600 of the donors, some 180 million T cells yielded 100 million or so unique TCR beta sequences and 276 Gb of sequence data. An early release that covered several hundred HLA-typed donors contained 250 to 350 gigabases of sequencing data and 75 million to 100 million unique TCR sequences. Of the roughly 390 genotyped donors, about 84% fell in the genetic ancestry cluster associated with self-reported Caucasian donors. The study aimed to test whether cataloging public T cell receptors could reveal signatures of past pathogen exposure. The T cell repertoires of several hundred subjects were profiled by immunosequencing and related to cytomegalovirus serostatus. A separate validation cohort of more than 100 different subjects was used in addition to the 666-subject first cohort. The study combined high-throughput TCR immunosequencing, statistical association of individual TCRs with disease status, and machine learning to predict cytomegalovirus infection status. In a later analysis, previously published TCR beta repertoires from about 640 donors were re-analyzed and high-resolution HLA genotyping was added so that TCR occurrence patterns could be studied. The later analysis used no new phenotypic data to find candidate immune exposures, relying instead on TCR beta sequences and their occurrence across donors. In an earlier analysis of roughly 600 of the donors, high-throughput TCR beta sequencing was used to judge whether each TCR beta V gene segment behaved as functional or pseudogenic. Donor age, sex, ethnicity and CMV serostatus were collected together with the repertoire data. In a later genetic analysis, genome-wide SNP genotypes for about 55% of the 666 donors were used, and that subset was treated as a discovery cohort. All discovery cohort repertoires had been generated using a single sequencing platform. Class I and class II HLA loci were covered by the typing at four-digit resolution. Typing coverage differed by locus: A, B, C, DRB1 and DQB1 were typed in about 620-630 donors, DQA1 in about 500, DPA1 in some 610, and DPB1 in just under 480. About five DR-DQ haplotypes were treated as single units for association and clustering because of strong linkage in the cohort. Among some 400 genotyped donors of the cohort, an average of about 220,000 unique TCR beta nucleotide sequences was sequenced per donor, of which 15% to 20% were non-productive.

Overall study outcomes, separate from this receptor: The cohort was sequenced for TCR beta chains only, and without alpha or paired-chain data the features that could be detected were limited. In a later analysis, HLA-associated TCR beta chains were found to be more clonally expanded and to have lower generation probabilities than equally common non-associated chains. The sequencing pipeline was judged likely to have produced a cluster of highly shared sequence variants as a technical artifact. HLA typing was unavailable for some donors at each locus, so association tests used only the typed subset. The study listed 150 to 200 TCR beta chains as associated with cytomegalovirus. In a later genetic analysis, fewer N-insertions in productive TCRs were reported among donors in an Asian-associated ancestry cluster than the approximately 710-donor mean. The classifier was reported to diagnose cytomegalovirus status with high specificity and sensitivity in both the original cohort and the validation cohort. Linkage disequilibrium might explain the correlated functional status among segregating V segments, but an unknown experimental factor could not be ruled out. Broadly in line with IMGT annotations, most TCR beta V segments showed up in productive rearrangements about 90% or about 30% of the time in an earlier analysis of several hundred of the donors. A few of the identified cytomegalovirus-associated TCR beta chains were confirmed in vitro to be specific for cytomegalovirus antigens. Assigning TCR associations to individual alleles was difficult when HLA alleles, especially DR and DQ, strongly co-occurred. For the cohort, immune exposure information was limited to CMV serostatus. V-gene and J-gene trimming of TCR beta chains was associated with a missense DCLRE1C variant in a later genetic analysis, and the association was replicated in an independent cohort. A later analysis found that TCR association rates varied across HLA loci, with DRB1 alleles showing the most associated TCRs and HLA-C alleles the fewest. Across donors, most TCR sequences were observed very rarely, whereas some public TCRs were present in many individuals. Roughly uniform sequencing depth across donors was assumed in presence/absence analyses, although this assumption may not hold. The authors suggested that the approach could potentially be generalized to other disease states and immunological phenotypes. At a false discovery rate of 0.05, a later analysis linked around 17,000 TCR beta sequences to specific HLA alleles. A further reported finding was that TCR beta sequences accurately predicted the HLA-A and HLA-B alleles for most subjects in the first cohort. Because the 87-base-pair reads could not distinguish some IMGT-functional V segments, including TRBV6-2 and TRBV6-3, those segments were excluded. Roughly 17 rarely observed V segments, including chromosome 9 orphons, were excluded from the earlier analysis of several hundred of the donors because counts were too low. In a later analysis, most CMV-associated TCR beta chains were found to appear HLA-restricted, with HLA associations seemingly driven largely by CMV exposure. Several of the top co-occurrence clusters appeared to be linked to parvovirus B19, influenza, CMV and Epstein-Barr virus, according to a later analysis.

Libraries came from the immunoSEQ multiplex PCR assay. The multiplex PCR relied on a mix of 60 forward primers for TCR Vbeta segments and 13 reverse primers for TCR Jbeta segments. Amplification of the CDR3 region of rearranged TCR beta genes was performed with a multiplex PCR assay on genomic DNA. The amplified TCR beta libraries were sequenced on the Illumina HiSeq System as 87-base-pair reads. Per the original workflow: A later analysis counted some 80 million unique TCR beta chains across the 550 to 700 repertoires, and 10 million to 11 million of these chains were shared by at least two donors. Raw reads were error-corrected and collapsed into unique sequences with a nearest-neighbor algorithm that merged closely related sequences to remove PCR and sequencing errors. V, D and J gene segments were assigned by aligning CDR3 sequences to IMGT reference sequences. For a sequence to be retained, a match of at least six nucleotides was required to both a V gene segment and a J gene segment. Rearrangements were classified as productive when the CDR3 lacked stop codons and remained in frame with V and J, and all other rearrangements were classified as non-productive. Following IMGT convention, CDR3 was defined as the stretch from the second conserved V-encoded cysteine up to the conserved J-encoded phenylalanine. In an earlier analysis of approximately 500 of the donors, sequences lacking an unambiguous match to a single V gene segment were excluded. In an earlier analysis of several hundred of the donors, V segments were called functional above 56.7% productive rearrangements and were called segregating when the between-donor standard deviation exceeded 5%. A statistical classification framework was built to diagnose cytomegalovirus status from the catalog of TCR beta chain sequences. In a later analysis, V and J genes were assigned by comparing TCR nucleotide sequences against IMGT/GENE-DB human TR gene sequences. In a later analysis, CDR3 sequences and most-parsimonious VDJ recombination scenarios were assigned using the TCRdist pipeline. A later analysis defined each TCR beta chain by its CDR3 amino acid sequence plus V-gene family, and excluded reads lacking a unique V-gene family. In a later analysis, approximately 590 highly shared, low-generation-probability nucleotide sequences were removed to address suspected cross-contamination and a sequencing artifact. In a later analysis, a clonal expansion index for each public chain was calculated from normalized within-repertoire ranks of inferred template counts. A later analysis computed generation probabilities with a VDJ recombination model fitted to out-of-frame rearrangements, and checked the results against IGoR. A later analysis scored TCR-TCR, TCR-HLA and TCR-CMV co-occurrence with hypergeometric tests, applying a repertoire-size bias correction to TCR pairs. In a later analysis, false discovery rates were estimated by permuting HLA or CMV assignments 20 times. A later analysis grouped co-occurring TCRs with DBSCAN, adding TCRdist sequence similarity when clustering within HLA-allele-positive subsets. For co-occurrence clustering, repertoires with fewer than 30,000 or more than 120,000 public chains were excluded, along with roughly 5 repertoires with anomalous nucleotide sharing. The table comes from immuneACCESS by way of TCRdb, which keeps in-frame sequences with V and J called. Part of the clones is missing from these tables; in studies checked, under half for an unresolved V gene and the rest for unknown reasons. The V and J calls and clone size are taken from that table; D and trimming were inferred from the DNA. The sample profile shows around 91,000 clones; roughly 73% of them were found once. Together, the top ten hold approximately 4.8% of the sample.

Clipping removes 5 bases from V and 8 bases from J, with 8 as the unmatched junction base count. CDR1 SEHNR and CDR2 FQNEAQ are derived from the germline V gene (reference sequence). The CDR3 holds 14 amino acids from the cysteine to the phenylalanine. The sequence is cut down to CDR3 DNA, 42 bases in frame from base 1. The cohort comprised 670 or so healthy bone marrow donors. At the time of sampling, all cohort members were nominally healthy, though unrecorded immune exposures were likely present. The donor was CMV seropositive and belonged to the group of 250 to 350 seropositive cohort members. A peripheral blood sample was provided by each donor, and peripheral blood mononuclear cells were used for TCR beta sequencing. Genomic DNA extraction from the blood cell samples was performed with the Qiagen DNeasy Blood Extraction Kit.

The receptor's source is a male donor in good health and CMV-seropositive. The V gene is TRBV7-9 and the J gene is TRBJ2-1; the central 8 bases match TRBD2. The sequenced material came from PBMCs. The nucleotides are TGTGCCAGCAGCCTGAGCGGGAGTTGGGATGAGCAGTTCTTC. This sequence encodes CASSLSGSWDEQFF.